This record covers a single T cell receptor (beta chain). The CDR3 runs to 18 residues. Trimming shortened V by 3 bases and J by 0 bases, and 20 bases separated the two germline ends. Germline V gives CDR1 LNHDA, CDR2 SQIVND (reference sequence). The protocol was immunoSEQ multiplex PCR, while the TCRdb copy is restricted to in-frame clones and leaves out a portion. This sample has tens of thousands of clones, with about four fifths found just once. Autoimmune disease history or systemic immunosuppression meant exclusion. These data are taken from a study of OX40 agonist ivuxolimab in advanced cancers. In the study overall: Ivuxolimab, which is an agonistic anti-OX40 (CD134) antibody, was administered to the patients. The eligibility criteria allowed prior anti-PD-1, anti-PD-L1 or anti-CTLA-4 therapy, and 40% had some.

This specimen consisted of CD4+ or CD8+ T cells sorted from blood, obtained in a trial of the OX40 agonist ivuxolimab. The chain has TRBV19 and TRBJ1-2; the D gene is possibly TRBD1 (6 bases). The TCR originated in an adult with an advanced solid tumor such as melanoma, head and neck, liver or kidney cancer. The CDR3 loop is CASSMELWARQANYGYTF. The CDR3 DNA reads TGTGCCAGTAGTATGGAGCTTTGGGCGCGACAGGCTAACTATGGCTACACCTTC.